The 13 T cell receptor beta chains below come from one sample, sequenced in a study of OX40 agonist ivuxolimab in advanced cancers. The method was immunoSEQ multiplex PCR; TCRdb's version includes in-frame clones alone and lacks a portion of them. The sample has 80,000 to 100,000 clones; 86% are singletons. The source was CD4+ or CD8+ T cells sorted from blood, collected in a trial of the OX40 agonist ivuxolimab. The receptors come from an adult with an advanced solid tumor such as melanoma, head and neck, liver or kidney cancer.

The chain links TRBV6-6 to TRBJ2-7; D gene unclear. The germline V and J ends were trimmed by 2 bases and 3 bases, with 5 bases remaining between them. CDR3 size: 12 residues. The germline V gene encodes CDR1 MNHNY and CDR2 SVGAGI (reference sequence). Here the CDR3 DNA reads TGTGCCAGCAGTTACGATGGCTACGAGCAGTACTTC. Its translation is CASSYDGYEQYF.

The chain employs TRBV18 and TRBJ1-5, with D unclear. The CDR3 runs 14 residues. The germline V gene has CDR1 KGHSH and CDR2 LQKENI. V was trimmed by 1 base and J by 3 bases, leaving 7 bases between them. The CDR3 region is CASSPQTVNQPQHF. DNA of the CDR3: TGTGCCAGCTCACCACAAACAGTCAATCAGCCCCAGCATTTT.

The rearrangement links TRBV7-9 to TRBJ1-2; 9 nucleotides line up with TRBD1. From germline, CDR1 is SEHNR and CDR2 FQNEAQ (reference sequence). Losses at the gene ends were 3 bases for V and 1 base for J; bases not matched to a gene: 3. The CDR3 loop spans 15 amino acids. This CDR3 is CASSFGTGFNYGYTF. CDR3 DNA sequence: TGTGCCAGCAGCTTCGGGACAGGGTTTAACTATGGCTACACCTTC.

The chain combines TRBV9 with TRBJ2-1; 7 nucleotides match TRBD2. Germline V CDR1 and CDR2: SGDLS, YYNGEE. With 0 bases clipped from V and 7 bases from J, the junction kept 7 bases outside the gene matches. The length of the CDR3 is 15 residues. The CDR3 sequence is CASSVVAGGLNEQFF. In DNA, the CDR3 is TGTGCCAGCAGCGTAGTAGCGGGCGGGCTGAATGAGCAGTTCTTC.

This clone came up a few times. This sequence joins TRBV6-6 and TRBJ1-5; D is uncertain. V lost 7 bases, J lost 4 bases, and 11 bases lay in between. Germline CDR1 reads MNHNY; CDR2 reads SVGAGI (reference sequence). The CDR3 sequence is 13 residues long. This CDR3 is CASTGRVNQPQHF. The CDR3 DNA reads as TGTGCCAGCACCGGGAGAGTTAATCAGCCCCAGCATTTT.

The V and J genes are TRBV27 and TRBJ1-1, with D perhaps TRBD1 (5 bases). This CDR3 has 15 amino acids. Germline-derived CDR1 and CDR2 are MNHEY and SMNVEV (reference sequence). V dropped 0 bases and J dropped 5 bases, with 13 bases sitting between them. The DNA of the CDR3 is TGTGCCAGCAGTTTATCGGGCCAGGGAGGGACTGAAGCTTTCTTT. The encoded protein is CASSLSGQGGTEAFF.

This clone was detected a few times. The gene calls are TRBV4-2 and TRBJ2-2; D call uncertain. The V and J ends lost 0 bases and 0 bases respectively, with 11 bases between them. The CDR3 covers 17 residues. Looked up from germline, CDR1 is LGHNA and CDR2 is YNFKEQ. The CDR3 sequence is CASSQDRGTTNTGELFF. As DNA, the CDR3 is TGTGCCAGCAGCCAAGATAGAGGTACGACGAACACCGGGGAGCTGTTTTTT.

This chain joins TRBV9 and TRBJ2-1; TRBD2 matches 11 bases. The V segment lost 5 bases and the J segment 6 bases; nucleotides outside the gene matches: 16. The CDR3 is 18 amino acids. Germline-derived CDR1 and CDR2 are SGDLS and YYNGEE. The CDR3 nucleotides read TGTGCCAGCAGTCGTGTCCGTATAGCGGGGGGGCCAGTCAATGAGCAGTTCTTC. It encodes CASSRVRIAGGPVNEQFF.

The chain carries TRBV11-1 and TRBJ1-5, with D unclear. Germline V gene data show CDR1 as SGHAT and CDR2 as FQDESV (reference sequence). With 1 base removed from V and 4 bases from J, the gap between germline ends came to 5 bases. CDR3 length equals 13 residues. In nucleotides, the CDR3 is TGTGCCAGCAGCTTAGAGGCTAATCAGCCCCAGCATTTT. This sequence encodes CASSLEANQPQHF.

CDR3 sequence reads: CASSGTALNTGELFF. The CDR3 coding sequence is TGTGCCAGCAGCGGGACAGCCTTAAACACCGGGGAGCTGTTTTTT. The rearrangement uses TRBV7-9 and TRBJ2-2, with 7 bases fitting TRBD1. J gave up 2 bases and V 5 bases, and 5 bases lay outside the gene matches. Looked up from germline, CDR1 is SEHNR and CDR2 is FQNEAQ (reference sequence). This CDR3 comprises 15 residues.

This sequence joins TRBV10-1 and TRBJ2-5; no clear D. The CDR3 runs to 16 residues. Germline lookup yields CDR1 WNHNN and CDR2 SYGVQD (reference sequence). Trimming took off 0 bases at V and 1 base at J, with 12 bases between the two ends. CDR3 region: CASSESNRAVQETQYF. As DNA, the CDR3 is TGCGCCAGCAGTGAGTCGAATCGGGCTGTCCAAGAGACCCAGTACTTC.

The gene calls are TRBV21-1 and TRBJ1-4. TRBV21-1 is deemed a pseudogene. There are 13 residues in the CDR3. The CDR3 bases are TGTGCCACCATACAAGGCTATAATGAAAAACTGTTTTTT. As protein: CATIQGYNEKLFF.

The J gene is TRBJ1-6, the V gene TRBV30; D is unresolved. Germline lookup yields CDR1 GTSNPN and CDR2 SVGIG (reference sequence). This CDR3 spans 13 amino acids. Trimming took 4 bases from V and 9 from J, leaving 13 bases between them. The CDR3 reads CAWMRDGSSPLHF. CDR3 coding DNA: TGTGCCTGGATGAGAGATGGGTCTTCACCCCTCCACTTT.